This T cell receptor beta chain is from a study of siplizumab effects on memory and regulatory T cells. Study results and caveats: Siplizumab produced a significant reduction in alloreactive sequences that were traceable to unstimulated CD4+ memory cells.

This CDR3 is built from 12 residues. From germline, CDR1 is MDHEN and CDR2 SYDVKM. With 5 bases removed from V and 11 bases from J, the gap between germline ends came to 15 bases. This clone was recorded many times. Its target is not known. TCRdb's table, derived via immunoSEQ multiplex PCR, lists solely in-frame clones and lacks some. The sample yields over 85,000 clones, more than 85% seen once. This TCR was recovered from a human donor in good health. The specimen sequenced was CD8+ T cells sorted from blood. The chain recombines TRBV28 with TRBJ1-1; D not resolved. CDR3 loop: CASSPLSLQAFF. The CDR3 DNA is TGTGCCAGCAGTCCCCTATCCCTCCAGGCTTTCTTT.